Listed here are 17 T cell receptor beta chains from one sample, sequenced in a study of T cell responses to AZD1222 COVID-19 vaccine. The data were produced by immunoSEQ multiplex PCR, yet TCRdb's version contains in-frame clones alone and is incomplete. This sample has around 140,000 clones, with 90% to 95% found just once. The sequencing used peripheral blood, collected on day 0 of AZD1222 vaccination. The receptors shown here come from an adult in good health.

This sequence joins TRBV5-1 and TRBJ2-3; TRBD1 matches 7 bases. The CDR3 is made up of 15 amino acids. Germline CDR1 and CDR2: SGHRS and YFSETQ. V lost 4 bases, J lost 1 base, and 6 bases stayed unmatched. The CDR3 bases are TGCGCCAGCAGCCCCTACAGGGGCCGCACAGATACGCAGTATTTT. Residues: CASSPYRGRTDTQYF.

The table lists this clone with a count of one. The rearrangement links TRBV4-3 to TRBJ2-7; D unresolved. Trimming pared 0 bases from V and 5 bases from J, leaving 8 bases between. CDR1 and CDR2 (germline): LGHNA, YSLEER. The CDR3 spans 13 residues. The CDR3 nucleotides read TGCGCCAGCAGCCAAGATAAGGTCGACGAGCAGTACTTC. Translated, it gives CASSQDKVDEQYF.

The rearrangement uses TRBV4-1 and TRBJ2-7; D remains unclear. The germline CDR1 and CDR2 sequences are MGHRA and YSYEKL. V dropped 4 bases and J dropped 3 bases, with 10 bases sitting between them. The CDR3 is 13 amino acids. The CDR3 nucleotides are TGCGCCAGCAGCCTCGGACCGGGCTACGAGCAGTACTTC. This gives the protein CASSLGPGYEQYF.

Worth noting for this clone: One end of the junction is discordant with germline, which a read error may explain. The CDR3: CASSLAGVSGRCNF. In nucleotides, the CDR3 is TGTGCCAGCAGCTTGGCAGGGGTCAGTGGAAGATGCAATTTT. V usage is TRBV5-6 and J usage is TRBJ1-4; maybe TRBD1 (6 bases). Germline CDR1 and CDR2: SGHDT and YYEEEE. The CDR3 covers 14 residues.

The chain uses TRBV27 and TRBJ1-4; D might be TRBD1 (5 bases). The V and J ends lost 2 bases and 3 bases respectively, with 7 bases between them. This CDR3 comprises 14 residues. Germline CDR1 MNHEY, CDR2 SMNVEV (reference sequence). The CDR3 DNA reads as TGTGCCAGCAGTTTACAGGGCGCTAATGAAAAACTGTTTTTT. It yields the protein CASSLQGANEKLFF.

The chain combines TRBV27 with TRBJ2-7; D uncertain. V was cut by 0 bases and J by 1 base, with 4 bases left in between. CDR1 and CDR2 from the germline V gene are MNHEY and SMNVEV (reference sequence). CDR3 length: 13 amino acids. The CDR3 nucleotides are TGTGCCAGCAGTTTATCAGGATCCTACGAGCAGTACTTC. Translated, it gives CASSLSGSYEQYF.

The genes are TRBV5-1 and TRBJ2-1; 12 bases are shared with TRBD2. This CDR3 spans 15 amino acids. The germline V gene has CDR1 SGHRS and CDR2 YFSETQ. V was pared by 4 bases and J by 9 bases, with 8 bases of the junction left unmatched. The CDR3 DNA reads as TGCGCCAGCAGCCTCCGACTAGCGGGAGTTTCTGAGCAGTTCTTC. This gives the protein CASSLRLAGVSEQFF.

This chain joins TRBV24-1 and TRBJ2-1; D perhaps matches TRBD2 (7 bases). The V end lost 6 bases, the J end lost 8 bases, and 13 bases lay between the germline ends. CDR1 is KGHDR and CDR2 is SFDVKD in the germline V gene. The CDR3 sequence is 13 residues long. This chain's CDR3 is CATSWGGADEQFF. DNA of the CDR3: TGTGCCACCAGTTGGGGGGGGGCCGATGAGCAGTTCTTC.

This chain links TRBV6-5 with TRBJ1-2, with D unclear. Trimming removed 6 bases at V and 7 bases at J, with 18 bases between. The CDR3 extends over 14 amino acids. Germline CDR1 reads MNHEY; CDR2 reads SVGAGI. The CDR3 reads CASSPNKLVFGYTF. The CDR3, as DNA: TGTGCCAGCAGCCCGAACAAGTTGGTGTTTGGCTACACCTTC.

Only one count was recorded for this clone. CDR3 sequence: CATSWGASGSEPTDTQYF. Written as DNA, the CDR3 is TGTGCCACCAGCTGGGGGGCTAGCGGGAGCGAACCCACAGATACGCAGTATTTT. This rearrangement joins TRBV15 to TRBJ2-3; TRBD2 agrees at 10 bases. V shed 5 bases and J 2 bases; nucleotides not matched to a gene: 13. CDR3 length: 18 amino acids. Germline V gives CDR1 LNHNV, CDR2 YYDKDF (reference sequence).

Remarks on this clone: Distinct nucleotide sequences in the sample also encode this CDR3. The CDR3 region is CASSLVGTDTQYF. The CDR3 DNA is TGCGCCAGCAGCTTGGTCGGTACAGATACGCAGTATTTT. The chain has TRBV5-1 and TRBJ2-3, with D hard to call. With 0 bases removed from V and 3 bases from J, the gap between germline ends came to 5 bases. Germline assignment: CDR1 SGHRS and CDR2 YFSETQ. The CDR3 is made up of 13 amino acids.

This clone appeared a single time. The chain is built from TRBV10-1 and TRBJ1-2; possibly TRBD1 for D (5 bases). This CDR3 region has 13 residues. V lost 9 bases and J lost 3, with 14 bases in between. Germline V gene lookup returns CDR1 WNHNN and CDR2 SYGVQD (reference sequence). CDR3 coding DNA: TGCGCCAGTCCGGGACCCTCGGACTATGGCTACACCTTC. Translation: CASPGPSDYGYTF.

This sequence joins TRBV6-5 and TRBJ1-5, with D maybe TRBD1 (5 bases). CDR3 length equals 14 residues. Germline assignment: CDR1 MNHEY and CDR2 SVGAGI. Between the trimmed V and J ends, which lost 6 bases and 5 bases, there was a span of 14 bases. The CDR3 DNA is TGTGCCAGCAGCCGCCAGGGCTCCGATCAGCCCCAGCATTTT. Its protein product is CASSRQGSDQPQHF.

The V gene is TRBV5-1, the J gene TRBJ2-1; the match to TRBD1 covers 7 bases. V shed 0 bases and J 8 bases; nucleotides not matched to a gene: 2. The CDR3 sequence is 13 residues long. The germline V gene has CDR1 SGHRS and CDR2 YFSETQ. The CDR3 reads CASSLATGHEQFF. The CDR3 DNA sequence: TGCGCCAGCAGCTTGGCGACAGGGCATGAGCAGTTCTTC. Supplemented by reference TRBV5-1 and TRBJ2-1, the full variable domain reads KAGVTQTPRYLIKTRGQQVTLSCSPISGHRSVSWYQQTPGQGLQFLFEYFSETQRNKGNFPGRFSGRQFSNSRSEMNVSTLELGDSALYLCASSLATGHEQFFGPGTRLTVL.

This chain links TRBV9 with TRBJ2-3; TRBD1 aligns across 12 bases. Germline assignment: CDR1 SGDLS and CDR2 YYNGEE. There are 17 residues in the CDR3. The junction had 10 bases not matched to a gene; V was cut back by 4 bases and J by 4 bases. The CDR3 DNA reads TGTGCCAGCAGCACCCGCCGGGACAGGGGGCGTGCAGATACGCAGTATTTT. This gives the protein CASSTRRDRGRADTQYF.

The chain carries TRBV28 and TRBJ1-1; D might be TRBD1 (5 bases). CDR1 is MDHEN, CDR2 SYDVKM, per germline. This CDR3 is 11 amino acids long. Trimming cost V 11 bases and J 6 bases, with 13 bases left between them. The DNA for the CDR3 is TGTGCCGCCCAGGCGGGGCCTGAAGCTTTCTTT. Translating gives CAAQAGPEAFF.

The chain combines TRBV19 with TRBJ2-1; possibly TRBD1 for D (6 bases). In germline, CDR1 is LNHDA, CDR2 SQIVND (reference sequence). The CDR3 covers 13 residues. Deletions cut 10 bases from V and 7 bases from J, with 17 bases between. CDR3 region: CATLSRGKNEQFF. CDR3 DNA: TGTGCCACCTTAAGTAGGGGGAAAAATGAGCAGTTCTTC.